The 27 T cell receptor beta chains below all came from one sample that was sequenced in a study of PD-L1 blockade in urothelial cancer. Sequenced by immunoSEQ multiplex PCR; TCRdb stores in-frame clones only, minus some. The sample has approximately 51,000 clones, approximately 86% seen once. Sequenced material: PBMCs, taken around atezolizumab (anti-PD-L1) treatment. Receptors were obtained from a man aged 60 to 69 with urothelial cancer.

The rearrangement uses TRBV9 and TRBJ1-2, with 9 bases lining up with TRBD1. J was trimmed by 4 bases and V by 3 bases; bases with no gene match: 7. The CDR3 runs 15 residues. Germline V gene data show CDR1 as SGDLS and CDR2 as YYNGEE. The CDR3 loop reads CASSEETGGSYGYTF. The CDR3 DNA reads TGTGCCAGCAGCGAGGAGACAGGGGGTTCCTATGGCTACACCTTC.

The rearrangement links TRBV7-2 to TRBJ2-1, with 9 positions matching TRBD1. CDR3 length: 15 amino acids. Germline assignment: CDR1 SGHTA and CDR2 FQGNSA. After removal of 2 bases from V and 7 bases from J, the junction contained 6 bases not matched to a gene. The chain's CDR3 is CASSLLQGAINEQFF. The CDR3, as DNA: TGTGCCAGCAGCTTACTACAGGGGGCAATAAATGAGCAGTTCTTC. The variable domain in full, completed from reference TRBV7-2 and TRBJ2-1, reads GAGVSQSPSNKVTEKGKDVELRCDPISGHTALYWYRQSLGQGLEFLIYFQGNSAPDKSGLPSDRFSAERTGGSVSTLTIQRTQQEDSAVYLCASSLLQGAINEQFFGPGTRLTVL.

The CDR3 here is CATWDSKETQYF. CDR3 DNA: TGTGCCACATGGGACAGCAAAGAGACCCAGTACTTC. J is TRBJ2-5 and V is TRBV9; TRBD1 agrees at 7 bases. This CDR3 contains 12 residues. V dropped 9 bases and J dropped 3; count of bases not matched to a gene: 5. Germline CDR1 is SGDLS and CDR2 is YYNGEE. The full variable domain, in which reference TRBV9 and TRBJ2-5 provide the parts outside the CDR3, is DSGVTQTPKHLITATGQRVTLRCSPRSGDLSVYWYQQSLDQGLQFLIQYYNGEERAKGNILERFSAQQFPDLHSELNLSSLELGDSALYFCATWDSKETQYFGPGTRLLVL.

The gene calls are TRBV11-3 and TRBJ1-4; D not certain. Trimming pared 0 bases from V and 7 bases from J, leaving 15 bases between. From germline, CDR1 is SGHNT and CDR2 YENEEA. This CDR3 has 16 residues. For the CDR3, the DNA is TGTGCCAGCAGCTTAGAGGTTACTAAGTCTAGTGAAAAACTGTTTTTT. Residues: CASSLEVTKSSEKLFF.

The V and J genes are TRBV29-1 and TRBJ2-6; possibly TRBD2 for D (5 bases). Germline CDR1 and CDR2: SQVTM and ANQGSEA. This CDR3 has 14 residues. V lost 4 bases and J 0 bases, leaving 7 bases between the germline ends. CDR3 in DNA: TGCAGCGTTGCGAGGGACTCTGGGGCCAACGTCCTGACTTTC. Its protein product is CSVARDSGANVLTF.

This chain uses TRBV5-1 with TRBJ2-3, with D maybe TRBD2 (5 bases). CDR1 is SGHRS, CDR2 YFSETQ, per germline. The CDR3 contains 13 residues. V was pared by 5 bases and J by 6 bases, with 13 bases between. This chain's CDR3 is CASREATGDTQYF. Written as DNA, the CDR3 is TGCGCCAGCAGGGAGGCAACGGGGGATACGCAGTATTTT.

The chain combines TRBV5-1 with TRBJ2-7, with D perhaps TRBD1 (5 bases). Germline loops: CDR1 SGHRS, CDR2 YFSETQ. V was trimmed by 0 bases and J by 9 bases, leaving 10 bases between them. CDR3 length: 12 residues. CDR3 bases: TGCGCCAGCAGCTTGGAGGGGAATCGGCAGTACTTC. Residues: CASSLEGNRQYF.

CDR3 sequence reads: CASSSFAGTTYYEQYF. CDR3 in DNA: TGTGCCAGTAGTAGTTTCGCCGGGACTACTTATTACGAGCAGTACTTC. V gene TRBV19 combines with J gene TRBJ2-7; 7 bases match TRBD2. The CDR3 spans 16 residues. Trimming at V came to 4 bases and at J to 4 bases, leaving 13 bases not matched to a gene. The V gene's germline CDR1 is LNHDA and CDR2 SQIVND (reference sequence).

V usage is TRBV4-2 and J usage is TRBJ1-6, with 7 bases fitting TRBD1. The CDR3 covers 16 residues. Germline values: CDR1 LGHNA, CDR2 YNFKEQ. Trimming removed 4 bases from V and 8 bases from J; junction bases left unmatched: 11. The CDR3: CASSPTDRRGDSPLHF. DNA for the CDR3: TGTGCCAGCAGCCCTACGGACAGGCGGGGCGATTCACCCCTCCACTTT.

V gene TRBV14 combines with J gene TRBJ2-6, with unresolved D. The CDR3 extends over 15 amino acids. Germline values: CDR1 SGHDN, CDR2 FVKESK. Trimming took off 4 bases at V and 0 bases at J, with 7 bases between the two ends. CDR3 in DNA: TGTGCCAGCAGCCCTAGTATCTCTGGGGCCAACGTCCTGACTTTC. This codes for CASSPSISGANVLTF.

V and J are TRBV11-3 and TRBJ1-2; D is undetermined. The CDR3 totals 15 residues. Germline V gene lookup returns CDR1 SGHNT and CDR2 YENEEA. V was cut by 1 base and J by 13 bases, with 22 bases left in between. CDR3 DNA: TGTGCCAGCAGCTTAGCTGAGACTCGAGCGAGAGTTCTCACCTTC. This translates into CASSLAETRARVLTF.

This clone is a singleton in its sample. The chain joins TRBV7-9 to TRBJ1-4, with D possibly matching TRBD1 (5 bases). V was cut by 1 base and J by 5 bases, with 8 bases left in between. The CDR3 loop spans 14 amino acids. Germline assignment: CDR1 SEHNR and CDR2 FQNEAQ (reference sequence). The CDR3 region is CASSLVPGNEKLFF. The CDR3 bases are TGTGCCAGCAGCTTAGTCCCAGGGAATGAAAAACTGTTTTTT.

The chain uses TRBV9 and TRBJ2-7; TRBD1 is a possible D gene (6 bases). The CDR3 is 17 residues long. Germline CDR1 and CDR2: SGDLS and YYNGEE. Between the trimmed V and J ends, which lost 6 bases and 0 bases, there was a span of 22 bases. The CDR3 nucleotides are TGTGCCAGCAACCCCGCCCCATTGGGGGCAGCCTCCTACGAGCAGTACTTC. This translates into CASNPAPLGAASYEQYF.

This clone was detected only once. The J gene is TRBJ1-2, the V gene TRBV6-5, with TRBD1 matching over 7 bases. Germline values: CDR1 MNHEY, CDR2 SVGAGI. V shed 6 bases, J shed 8 bases, and the junction held 6 bases outside the gene matches. CDR3 length: 12 residues. CDR3 residues: CASRRTGDGYTF. The CDR3 nucleotides read TGTGCCAGCAGACGTACAGGGGACGGCTACACCTTC.

The rearrangement joins TRBV19 to TRBJ1-5, with 8 bases identical to TRBD1. The germline gives CDR1 LNHDA, CDR2 SQIVND (reference sequence). CDR3 length: 13 amino acids. The junction had 6 bases not matched to a gene; V was cut back by 8 bases and J by 6 bases. The CDR3 DNA reads as TGTGCCAGTGGGCAGGGGGCCTTTCAGCCCCAGCATTTT. Its translation: CASGQGAFQPQHF.

The V and J genes are TRBV2 and TRBJ1-4; tentatively, D is TRBD1 (5 bases). The CDR3 is 15 amino acids. Trimming pared 7 bases from V and 4 bases from J, leaving 16 bases between. Germline CDR1 reads SNHLY; CDR2 reads FYNNEI. This CDR3 reads CASTDSDSFNEKLFF. The CDR3 coding sequence is TGTGCCAGCACCGACTCTGACAGCTTTAATGAAAAACTGTTTTTT.

The chain employs TRBV9 and TRBJ2-2; the D gene is possibly TRBD1 (6 bases). The CDR3 extends over 14 amino acids. The germline gives CDR1 SGDLS, CDR2 YYNGEE. V lost 3 bases to trimming and J lost 6 bases, with 12 bases between them. CDR3 protein: CASSATQGAGELFF. As DNA, the CDR3 is TGTGCCAGCAGCGCCACACAGGGAGCCGGGGAGCTGTTTTTT.

The V and J genes are TRBV7-9 and TRBJ1-1; D gene unclear. The CDR3 has 15 residues. From germline, CDR1 is SEHNR and CDR2 FQNEAQ (reference sequence). With 6 bases removed from V and 2 bases from J, the gap between germline ends came to 16 bases. The CDR3 nucleotides are TGTGCCAGCAGTCAGTCAGTTCGCCGTAACACTGAAGCTTTCTTT. Translation gives CASSQSVRRNTEAFF.

V usage is TRBV28 and J usage is TRBJ1-2; 8 positions match TRBD1. Germline values: CDR1 MDHEN, CDR2 SYDVKM. With V trimmed by 6 bases and J by 8 bases, 14 bases remained unmatched. The CDR3 sequence is 15 residues long. CDR3 sequence (DNA): TGTGCCAGCAGGCCGGGACAGGTCATGATTTGGGGCTACACCTTC. It encodes CASRPGQVMIWGYTF.

This clone showed up just once. The J gene is TRBJ2-1, the V gene TRBV9, with D possibly being TRBD2 (6 bases). The CDR3 covers 15 residues. Germline CDR1 reads SGDLS; CDR2 reads YYNGEE. V was clipped by 4 bases and J by 3 bases, with 14 bases between them. The CDR3 DNA is TGTGCCAGCAGCCCCCGGAGGGCCCTCTACAATGAGCAGTTCTTC. Translation gives CASSPRRALYNEQFF.

The V call is TRBV2, the J call TRBJ1-4; the D is unclear. CDR1 is SNHLY and CDR2 is FYNNEI in the germline V gene. The CDR3 spans 13 residues. Trimming took 11 bases from V and 1 from J, leaving 11 bases between them. CDR3 in amino acids: CASKTGTNEKLFF. The CDR3 DNA reads TGTGCCTCTAAAACCGGAACTAATGAAAAACTGTTTTTT.

The CDR3 reads CASAGRTTEAFF. In nucleotides, the CDR3 is TGTGCCAGCGCGGGCAGGACCACTGAAGCTTTCTTT. J is TRBJ1-1 and V is TRBV27, with D unclear. The CDR3 consists of 12 residues. Looked up from germline, CDR1 is MNHEY and CDR2 is SMNVEV (reference sequence). Trimming pared 8 bases from V and 4 bases from J, leaving 11 bases between.

The V gene is TRBV5-1, the J gene TRBJ2-3, with D maybe TRBD1 (6 bases). Germline V gene data show CDR1 as SGHRS and CDR2 as YFSETQ. V lost 7 bases to trimming and J lost 1 base, with 22 bases between them. The CDR3 consists of 17 residues. CDR3 in DNA: TGCGCCAGCCCAAACCCGACAGGCTATGTCTGCACAGATACGCAGTATTTT. Its translation is CASPNPTGYVCTDTQYF.

This chain joins TRBV9 and TRBJ2-2; a possible D gene is TRBD1 (5 bases). The germline V and J ends were trimmed by 0 bases and 7 bases, with 16 bases remaining between them. Germline values: CDR1 SGDLS, CDR2 YYNGEE. The CDR3 length is 16 residues. Here the CDR3 reads CASSVAPFQGHGELFF. The CDR3 bases are TGTGCCAGCAGCGTAGCCCCTTTTCAGGGTCACGGGGAGCTGTTTTTT.

This chain links TRBV27 with TRBJ2-1, with 8 bases matching TRBD1. The germline V gene encodes CDR1 MNHEY and CDR2 SMNVEV (reference sequence). There are 15 residues in the CDR3. V shed 3 bases and J 6 bases; nucleotides not matched to a gene: 7. CDR3 DNA: TGTGCCAGCAGTTTGTATGACAGGGGAGGCAATGAGCAGTTCTTC. Translated, it gives CASSLYDRGGNEQFF.

The J gene is TRBJ2-7, the V gene TRBV15; 12 bases fit TRBD2. Germline V lookup: CDR1 LNHNV, CDR2 YYDKDF (reference sequence). The CDR3 contains 16 residues. V lost 1 base, J lost 4 bases, and 5 bases stayed unmatched. CDR3 residues: CATSRGGTSGFYEQYF. Written as DNA, the CDR3 is TGTGCCACCAGCAGAGGTGGGACTAGCGGGTTTTACGAGCAGTACTTC.

The chain uses TRBV7-8 and TRBJ2-2, with 12 positions matching TRBD2. Trimming cost V 5 bases and J 7 bases; bases outside gene matches: 5. Germline CDR1 is SGHVS and CDR2 is FQNEAQ. This CDR3 contains 15 residues. The CDR3 loop reads CASSPGLAGGGELFF. For the CDR3, the DNA is TGTGCCAGCAGCCCGGGACTAGCGGGCGGCGGGGAGCTGTTTTTT.